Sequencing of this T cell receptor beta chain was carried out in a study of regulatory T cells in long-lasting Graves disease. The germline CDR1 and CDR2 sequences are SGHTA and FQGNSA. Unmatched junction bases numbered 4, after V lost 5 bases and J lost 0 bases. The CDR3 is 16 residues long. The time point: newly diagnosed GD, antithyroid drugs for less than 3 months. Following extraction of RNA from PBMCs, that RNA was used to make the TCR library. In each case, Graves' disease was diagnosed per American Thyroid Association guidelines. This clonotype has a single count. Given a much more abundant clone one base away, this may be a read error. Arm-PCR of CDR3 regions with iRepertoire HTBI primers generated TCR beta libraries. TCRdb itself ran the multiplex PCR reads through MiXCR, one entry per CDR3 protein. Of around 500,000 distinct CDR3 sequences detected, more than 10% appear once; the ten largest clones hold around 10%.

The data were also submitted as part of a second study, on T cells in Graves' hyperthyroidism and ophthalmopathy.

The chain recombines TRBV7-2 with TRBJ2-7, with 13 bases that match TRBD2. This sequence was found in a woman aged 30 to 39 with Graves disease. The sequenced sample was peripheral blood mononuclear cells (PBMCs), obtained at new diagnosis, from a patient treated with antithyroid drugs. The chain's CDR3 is CASSLTSGRPSYEQYF. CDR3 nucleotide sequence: TGTGCCAGCAGCCTGACTAGCGGGAGGCCCTCCTACGAGCAGTACTTC.